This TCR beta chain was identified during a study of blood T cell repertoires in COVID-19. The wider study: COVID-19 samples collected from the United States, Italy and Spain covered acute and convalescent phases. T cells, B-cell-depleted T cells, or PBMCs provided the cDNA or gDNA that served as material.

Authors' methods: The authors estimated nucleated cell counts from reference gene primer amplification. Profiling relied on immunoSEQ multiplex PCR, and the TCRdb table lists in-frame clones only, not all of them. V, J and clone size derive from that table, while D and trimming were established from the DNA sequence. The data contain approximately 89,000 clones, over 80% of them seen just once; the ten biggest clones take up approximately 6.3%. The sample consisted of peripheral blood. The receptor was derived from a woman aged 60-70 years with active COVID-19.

The CDR3 DNA is TGTGCCAGCTCCTACTCGGTCGGCGGGGCCGTGAACACTGAAGCTTTCTTT. As protein: CASSYSVGGAVNTEAFF. This chain connects TRBV7-6 to TRBJ1-1, with a tentative D call TRBD1 (5 bases). The CDR3 sequence is 17 residues long. Germline V gene data show CDR1 as SGHVS and CDR2 as FNYEAQ. Trimming left V 8 bases short and J 0 bases short, with 22 bases between.